This T cell receptor (beta chain) was identified during a study of T cell responses to AZD1222 COVID-19 vaccine. Profiled with immunoSEQ multiplex PCR; TCRdb holds only in-frame clones, not every one. Here the sample spans more than 35,000 clones, about 80% being singletons. Germline CDR1 is SGHKS and CDR2 is YYEKEE (reference sequence). This CDR3 is 17 amino acids long. The trim removed 6 bases at V and 1 base at J, leaving 8 bases unmatched. V is TRBV5-5 and J is TRBJ1-6, with 9 bases that match TRBD1. The TCR sequence derives from an adult who received the MenACWY meningococcal vaccine as a control. Specimen: peripheral blood, collected 28 days after the second dose of the MenACWY control vaccine. CDR3 DNA sequence: TGTGCCAGCACCGGGACAGGGAGGAGATCCTATAATTCACCCCTCCACTTT. The encoded protein is CASTGTGRRSYNSPLHF.